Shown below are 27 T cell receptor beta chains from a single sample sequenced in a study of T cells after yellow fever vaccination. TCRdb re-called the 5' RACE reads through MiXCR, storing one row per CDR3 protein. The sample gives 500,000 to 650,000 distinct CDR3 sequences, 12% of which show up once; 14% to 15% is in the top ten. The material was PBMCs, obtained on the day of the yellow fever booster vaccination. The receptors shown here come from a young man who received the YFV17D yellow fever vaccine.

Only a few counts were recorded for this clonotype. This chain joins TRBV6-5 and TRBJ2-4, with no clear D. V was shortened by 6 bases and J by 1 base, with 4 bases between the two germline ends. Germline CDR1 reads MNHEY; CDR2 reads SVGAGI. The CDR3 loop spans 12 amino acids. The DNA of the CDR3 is TGTGCCAGCAGGGGGGCCAAAAACATTCAGTACTTC. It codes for CASRGAKNIQYF.

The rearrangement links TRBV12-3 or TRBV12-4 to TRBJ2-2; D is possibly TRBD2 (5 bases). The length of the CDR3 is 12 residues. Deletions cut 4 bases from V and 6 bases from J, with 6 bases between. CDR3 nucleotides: TGTGCCAGCAGTTCTAGCCCCGGGGAGCTGTTTTTT. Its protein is CASSSSPGELFF.

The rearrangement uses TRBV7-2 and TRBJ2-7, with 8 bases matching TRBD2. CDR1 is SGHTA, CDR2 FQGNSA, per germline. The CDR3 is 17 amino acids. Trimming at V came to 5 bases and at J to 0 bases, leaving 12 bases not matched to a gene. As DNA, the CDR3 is TGTGCCAGCAGCCTCAGGACAGCCAGCGGGAGCTCCTACGAGCAGTACTTC. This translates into CASSLRTASGSSYEQYF.

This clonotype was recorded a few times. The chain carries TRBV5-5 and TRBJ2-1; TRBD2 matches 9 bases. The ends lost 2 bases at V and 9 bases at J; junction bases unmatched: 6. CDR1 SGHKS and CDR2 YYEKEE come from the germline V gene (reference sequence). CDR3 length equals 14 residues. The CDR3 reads CASSLEGTSFEQFF. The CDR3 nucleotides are TGTGCCAGCAGCTTAGAAGGGACTAGCTTTGAGCAGTTCTTC.

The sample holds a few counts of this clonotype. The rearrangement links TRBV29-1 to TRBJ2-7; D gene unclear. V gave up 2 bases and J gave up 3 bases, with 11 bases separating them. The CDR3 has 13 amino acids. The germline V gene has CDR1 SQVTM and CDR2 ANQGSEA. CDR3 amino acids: CSVENGKGYEQYF. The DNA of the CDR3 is TGCAGCGTTGAAAATGGCAAGGGCTACGAGCAGTACTTC.

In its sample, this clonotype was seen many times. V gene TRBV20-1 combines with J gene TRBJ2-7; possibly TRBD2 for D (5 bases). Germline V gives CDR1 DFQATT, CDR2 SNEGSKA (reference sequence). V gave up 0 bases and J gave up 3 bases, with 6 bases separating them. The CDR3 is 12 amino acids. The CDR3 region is CSARDGNYEQYF. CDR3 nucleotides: TGCAGTGCTAGAGACGGGAACTACGAGCAGTACTTC.

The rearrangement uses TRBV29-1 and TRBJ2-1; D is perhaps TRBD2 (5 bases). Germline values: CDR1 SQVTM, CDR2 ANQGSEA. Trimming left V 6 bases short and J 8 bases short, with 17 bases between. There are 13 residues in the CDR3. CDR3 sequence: CSVEEDSRDEQFF. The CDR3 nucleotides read TGCAGCGTCGAGGAGGATTCTCGGGATGAGCAGTTCTTC.

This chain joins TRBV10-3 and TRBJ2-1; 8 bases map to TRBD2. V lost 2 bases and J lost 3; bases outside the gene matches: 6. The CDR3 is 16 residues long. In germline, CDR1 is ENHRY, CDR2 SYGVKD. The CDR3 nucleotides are TGTGCCATCAGTGAGGGACGGGAGGGTATCTACAATGAGCAGTTCTTC. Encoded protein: CAISEGREGIYNEQFF.

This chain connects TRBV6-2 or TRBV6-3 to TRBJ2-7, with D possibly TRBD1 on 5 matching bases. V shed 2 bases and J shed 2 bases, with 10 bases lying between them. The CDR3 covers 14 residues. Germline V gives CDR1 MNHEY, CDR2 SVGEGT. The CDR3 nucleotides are TGTGCCAGCAGTTACGTCGCAGGGCCCTACGAGCAGTACTTC. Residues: CASSYVAGPYEQYF.

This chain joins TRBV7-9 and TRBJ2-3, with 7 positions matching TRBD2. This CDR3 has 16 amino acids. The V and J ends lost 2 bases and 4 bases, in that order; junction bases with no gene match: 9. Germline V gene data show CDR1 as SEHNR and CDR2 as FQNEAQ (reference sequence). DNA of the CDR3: TGTGCCAGCAGCTTATGGGCCCGGGAGGAGGCAGATACGCAGTATTTT. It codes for CASSLWAREEADTQYF.

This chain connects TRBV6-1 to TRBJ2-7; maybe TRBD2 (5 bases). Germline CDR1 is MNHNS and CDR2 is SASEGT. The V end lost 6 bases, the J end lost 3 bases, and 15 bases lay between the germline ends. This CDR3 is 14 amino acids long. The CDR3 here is CASRSPGGFYEQYF. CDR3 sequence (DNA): TGTGCCAGCAGGTCCCCCGGAGGTTTCTACGAGCAGTACTTC.

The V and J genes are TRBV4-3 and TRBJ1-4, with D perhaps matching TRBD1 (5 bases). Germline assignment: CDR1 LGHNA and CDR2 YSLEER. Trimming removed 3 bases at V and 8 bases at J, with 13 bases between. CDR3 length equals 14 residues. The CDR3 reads CASSHEDIPEKLFF. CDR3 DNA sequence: TGCGCCAGCAGCCATGAGGACATTCCCGAAAAACTGTTTTTT.

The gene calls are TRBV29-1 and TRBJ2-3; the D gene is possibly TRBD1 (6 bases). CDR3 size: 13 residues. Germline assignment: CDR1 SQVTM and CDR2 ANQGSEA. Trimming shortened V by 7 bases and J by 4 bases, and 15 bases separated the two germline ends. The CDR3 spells CSAGGHRADTQYF. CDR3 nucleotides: TGCAGCGCTGGGGGACACAGGGCAGATACGCAGTATTTT.

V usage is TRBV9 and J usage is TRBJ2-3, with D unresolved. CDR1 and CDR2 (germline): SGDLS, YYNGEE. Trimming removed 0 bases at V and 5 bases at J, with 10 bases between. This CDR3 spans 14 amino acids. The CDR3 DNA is TGTGCCAGCAGCGTAGAAGTAGCAAGAGATACGCAGTATTTT. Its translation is CASSVEVARDTQYF. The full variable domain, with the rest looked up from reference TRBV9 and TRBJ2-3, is DSGVTQTPKHLITATGQRVTLRCSPRSGDLSVYWYQQSLDQGLQFLIQYYNGEERAKGNILERFSAQQFPDLHSELNLSSLELGDSALYFCASSVEVARDTQYFGPGTRLTVL.

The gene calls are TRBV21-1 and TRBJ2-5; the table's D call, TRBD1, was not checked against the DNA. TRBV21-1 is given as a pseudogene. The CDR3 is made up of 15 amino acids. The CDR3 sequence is CASSNRQTFQETQYF. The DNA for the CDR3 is TGTGCCAGCAGCAACCGACAGACCTTCCAAGAGACCCAGTACTTC.

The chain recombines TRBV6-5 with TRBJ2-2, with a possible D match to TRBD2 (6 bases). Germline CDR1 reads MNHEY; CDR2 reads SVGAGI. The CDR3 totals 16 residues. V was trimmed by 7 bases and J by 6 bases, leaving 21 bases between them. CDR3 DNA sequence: TGTGCCAGCAAGAGGGGCGCTAGGTCGGGAGCCGGGGAGCTGTTTTTT. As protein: CASKRGARSGAGELFF.

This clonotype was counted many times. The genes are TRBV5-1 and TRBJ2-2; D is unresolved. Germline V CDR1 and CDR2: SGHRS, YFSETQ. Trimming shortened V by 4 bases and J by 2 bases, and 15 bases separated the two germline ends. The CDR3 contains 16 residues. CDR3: CASSITGPPNTGELFF. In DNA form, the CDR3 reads TGCGCCAGCAGCATAACCGGGCCGCCTAACACCGGGGAGCTGTTTTTT.

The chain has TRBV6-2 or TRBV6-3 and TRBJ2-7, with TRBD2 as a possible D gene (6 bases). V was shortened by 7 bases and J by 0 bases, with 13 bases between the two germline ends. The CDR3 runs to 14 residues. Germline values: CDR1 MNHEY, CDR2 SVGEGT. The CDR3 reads CASKEGGISYEQYF. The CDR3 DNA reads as TGTGCCAGCAAGGAGGGCGGGATCTCCTACGAGCAGTACTTC.

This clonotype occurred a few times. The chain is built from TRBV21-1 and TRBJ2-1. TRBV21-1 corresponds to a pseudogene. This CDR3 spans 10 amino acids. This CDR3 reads CASRGMEQFF. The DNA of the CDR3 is TGTGCCAGCAGGGGAATGGAGCAGTTCTTC.

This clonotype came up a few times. DNA of the CDR3: TGTGCCAGCATTAGCGGGAGTCGATCGGAGACCCAGTACTTC. It specifies CASISGSRSETQYF. The V call is TRBV6-7, the J call TRBJ2-5; 9 positions agree with TRBD2. TRBV6-7 is sorted into the ORF group, with uncertain function. V shed 7 bases and J 5 bases; nucleotides not matched to a gene: 8. This CDR3 has 14 amino acids.

CDR3 in amino acids: CASSLVPGASEQYF. CDR3 DNA sequence: TGTGCCAGCAGCTTAGTACCGGGGGCATCTGAGCAGTACTTC. The chain employs TRBV7-2 and TRBJ2-7; D tentatively reads TRBD1 or TRBD2 (6 bases each). Germline V CDR1 and CDR2: SGHTA, FQGNSA. The CDR3 covers 14 residues. V lost 1 base, J lost 7 bases, and 14 bases lay in between.

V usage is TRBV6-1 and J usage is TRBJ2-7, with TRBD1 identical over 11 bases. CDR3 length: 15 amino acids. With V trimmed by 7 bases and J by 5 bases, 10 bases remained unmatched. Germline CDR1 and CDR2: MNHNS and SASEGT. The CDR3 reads CASTTARTGGDEQYF. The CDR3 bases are TGTGCCAGCACCACCGCCCGGACAGGGGGCGACGAGCAGTACTTC.

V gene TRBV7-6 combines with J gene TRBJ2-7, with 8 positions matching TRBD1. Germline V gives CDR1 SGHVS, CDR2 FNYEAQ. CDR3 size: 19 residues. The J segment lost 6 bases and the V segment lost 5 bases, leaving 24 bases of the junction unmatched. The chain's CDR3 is CASSAIGALDRERPSEQYF. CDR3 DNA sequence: TGTGCCAGCAGCGCTATAGGGGCACTGGACAGGGAGAGGCCATCCGAGCAGTACTTC. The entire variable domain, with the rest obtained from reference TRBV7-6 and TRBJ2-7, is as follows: GAGVSQSPRYKVTKRGQDVALRCDPISGHVSLYWYRQALGQGPEFLTYFNYEAQQDKSGLPNDRFSAERPEGSISTLTIQRTEQRDSAMYRCASSAIGALDRERPSEQYFGPGTRLTVT.

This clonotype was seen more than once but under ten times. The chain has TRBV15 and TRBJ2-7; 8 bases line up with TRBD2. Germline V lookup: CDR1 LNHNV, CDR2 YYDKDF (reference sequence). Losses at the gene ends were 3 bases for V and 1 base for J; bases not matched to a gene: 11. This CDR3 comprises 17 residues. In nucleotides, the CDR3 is TGTGCCACCAGCAGGGGCTCCGGGACTAGTTATTCCTACGAGCAGTACTTC. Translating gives CATSRGSGTSYSYEQYF.

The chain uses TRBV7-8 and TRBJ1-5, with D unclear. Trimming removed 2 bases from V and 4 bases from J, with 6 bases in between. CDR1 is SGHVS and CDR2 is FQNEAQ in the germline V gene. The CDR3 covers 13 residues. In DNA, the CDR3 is TGTGCCAGCAGCTTAAATTTTAATCAGCCCCAGCATTTT. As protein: CASSLNFNQPQHF. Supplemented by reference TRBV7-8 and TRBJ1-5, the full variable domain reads GAGVSQSPRYKVAKRGQDVALRCDPISGHVSLFWYQQALGQGPEFLTYFQNEAQLDKSGLPSDRFFAERPEGSVSTLKIQRTQQEDSAVYLCASSLNFNQPQHFGDGTRLSIL.

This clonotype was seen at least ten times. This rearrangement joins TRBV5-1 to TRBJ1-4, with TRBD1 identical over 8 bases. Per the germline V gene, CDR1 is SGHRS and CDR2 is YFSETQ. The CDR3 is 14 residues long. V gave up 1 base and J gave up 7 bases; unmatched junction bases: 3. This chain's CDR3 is CASSLRTGSEKLFF. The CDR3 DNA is TGCGCCAGCAGCTTGCGGACAGGGAGTGAAAAACTGTTTTTT.

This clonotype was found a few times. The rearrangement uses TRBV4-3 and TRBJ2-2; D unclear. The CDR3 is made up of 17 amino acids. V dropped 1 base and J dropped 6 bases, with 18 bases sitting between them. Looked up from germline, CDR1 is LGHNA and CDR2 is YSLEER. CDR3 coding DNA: TGCGCCAGCAGCCAAGGAGGATGGACCGTCGGGCCCGGGGAGCTGTTTTTT. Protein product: CASSQGGWTVGPGELFF.